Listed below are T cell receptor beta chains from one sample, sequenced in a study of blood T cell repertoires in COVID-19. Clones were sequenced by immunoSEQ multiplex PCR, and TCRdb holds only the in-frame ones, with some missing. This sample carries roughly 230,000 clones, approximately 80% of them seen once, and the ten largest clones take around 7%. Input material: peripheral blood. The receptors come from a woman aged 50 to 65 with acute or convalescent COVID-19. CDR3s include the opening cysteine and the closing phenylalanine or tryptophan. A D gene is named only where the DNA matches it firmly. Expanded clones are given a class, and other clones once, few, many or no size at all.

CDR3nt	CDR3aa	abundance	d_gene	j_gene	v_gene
TGCGCCAGCAGCCAAGATGTGGGAGTGGGACAGGGTGAGCCCCAGCATTTT	CASSQDVGVGQGEPQHF	NA	TRBD1	TRBJ1-5	TRBV4-3
TGTGCCAGCAGTTTATCCCCTGACAGGGGGGTGAGGGCCCAGCATTTT	CASSLSPDRGVRAQHF	many	TRBD1	TRBJ1-5	TRBV28
TGCGCCAGCAGCCAAGGCCCGGACAGCTACCCCTACAATGAGCAGTTCTTC	CASSQGPDSYPYNEQFF	NA	NA	TRBJ2-1	TRBV4-1
TGTGCCAGCAGCTCCAGGACCGGGAACCCCTACGAGCAGTACTTC	CASSSRTGNPYEQYF	NA	NA	TRBJ2-7	TRBV11-2
TGTGCCAGCAGTGCGGCTAGCGGGAGGTTGGGTGAGCAGTTCTTC	CASSAASGRLGEQFF	NA	TRBD2	TRBJ2-1	TRBV6-4
TGTGCCAGCAGCTTATCGGGAACGAGGGTGGGTAATGAAAAACTGTTTTTT	CASSLSGTRVGNEKLFF	few	NA	TRBJ1-4	TRBV7-9
TGTGCCAGCTGCCGGGACAGGGCACCAGAGACCCAGTACTTC	CASCRDRAPETQYF	NA	TRBD1	TRBJ2-5	TRBV6-5
TGTGCCTGGAGTGGTGGGACTAGGAACACCGGGGAGCTGTTTTTT	CAWSGGTRNTGELFF	NA	TRBD2	TRBJ2-2	TRBV30
TGTGCCAGCTCACCCAGGGCCAGCGGGGATGTCTACAATGAGCAGTTCTTC	CASSPRASGDVYNEQFF	NA	TRBD2	TRBJ2-1	TRBV18
TGTGCCAGCTGGGCGGGCATAAACTATGGCTACACCTTC	CASWAGINYGYTF	few	NA	TRBJ1-2	TRBV28
TGTGCCAGCAGCCACCAGGCCGCGGGTGGAAACACCATATATTTT	CASSHQAAGGNTIYF	once	NA	TRBJ1-3	TRBV3-1/TRBV3-2
TGCAGCGTTGTCGCGGGACGGAGGTTCACAGATACGCAGTATTTT	CSVVAGRRFTDTQYF	NA	NA	TRBJ2-3	TRBV29-1
TGTGCCAGCAGCTCCCACGGGGTGGGAAACACCATATATTTT	CASSSHGVGNTIYF	once	NA	TRBJ1-3	TRBV9
TGCGCCAGCAGCCAAGACTGGAGTCCTCCGGAGGGCCAGTACTTC	CASSQDWSPPEGQYF	NA	NA	TRBJ2-5	TRBV4-3
TGCGCCAGCAGCCAAGATATTACGGATGAGCAGTTCTTC	CASSQDITDEQFF	once	NA	TRBJ2-1	TRBV4-3
TGTGCCAGCAGCTTAGCTGCTAGCGGGGGGGCTACAGATACGCAGTATTTT	CASSLAASGGATDTQYF	NA	TRBD2	TRBJ2-3	TRBV7-2
TGTGCCAGCAGCCTCCCGACAGGGGTAGGGACTGAAGCTTTCTTT	CASSLPTGVGTEAFF	NA	TRBD1	TRBJ1-1	TRBV28
TGTGCCAGCAGCAAAGGTAGGCCAAATAGGGAGCAGCCCCAGCATTTT	CASSKGRPNREQPQHF	NA	NA	TRBJ1-5	TRBV21-1
TGCGCCAGCAGCTTGGACACAGGGGGGATCGATGAGCAGTTCTTC	CASSLDTGGIDEQFF	NA	TRBD1	TRBJ2-1	TRBV5-1
TGTGCCAGCAGCTTCATGACAGGGACGAACTCCTACGAGCAGTACTTC	CASSFMTGTNSYEQYF	NA	TRBD1	TRBJ2-7	TRBV5-4
TGTGCCAGCAGTACAGGGGGGGAGACCCAGTACTTC	CASSTGGETQYF	NA	TRBD1	TRBJ2-5	TRBV5-4
TGTGCCAGCTCACCGAGTACCTACGAGCAGTACTTC	CASSPSTYEQYF	NA	NA	TRBJ2-7	TRBV18
TGTGCCAGCAGCTTAAAGGAGATCGGGAACACTGAAGCTTTCTTT	CASSLKEIGNTEAFF	NA	NA	TRBJ1-1	TRBV11-1
TGTGCCAGCTCACCATCCGGACAGGGCTTTTATTCACCCCTCCACTTT	CASSPSGQGFYSPLHF	NA	TRBD1	TRBJ1-6	TRBV18
TGTGCCAGCAGCTTAGTCAGGGGCACTGAAGCTTTCTTT	CASSLVRGTEAFF	few	NA	TRBJ1-1	TRBV7-2